This record concerns one T cell receptor (beta chain) sequence. Its specificity is unknown. The germline V gene encodes CDR1 DFQATT and CDR2 SNEGSKA (reference sequence). The CDR3 has 13 residues. V gave up 7 bases and J gave up 3 bases, with 13 bases separating them. Each CDR3 protein gets one entry after TCRdb re-called the reads with MiXCR. Altogether roughly 990,000 distinct CDR3 sequences are present, roughly 30% being singletons, with the ten largest covering over 13%. The source of the sample is a study of T cell repertoires in cytomegalovirus infection. Study overall: CMV epitopes in the study were HLA-C-restricted (recently identified) and HLA-B-restricted (well studied). The public TCR beta signatures pointed to both CMV infection and matching HLA type.

Study findings and constraints: CMV carriers with the relevant HLA were identified by cumulative public TCR beta family frequency. It was HLA-C-restricted CMV-specific TCR beta clonotypes that dominated the response ex vivo.

The sample consisted of cultured CD8+ T cells from PBMCs, taken from culture after CMV antigen stimulation. This receptor was taken from a human donor in good health (CMV status not recorded). Some clones in this sample may be carry-over from other donors' samples. The V and J genes are TRBV20-1 and TRBJ2-1, with D unresolved. The CDR3 is CSVLLSLYNEQFF. The DNA for the CDR3 is TGCAGTGTATTACTTAGCCTCTACAATGAGCAGTTCTTC.